This T cell receptor beta chain was identified during a study of CD8+ T cells in alopecia areata. Across the whole study: Among treated patients, oral tofacitinib was administered at 5 to 10 mg twice daily. Study results and caveats: Tofacitinib significantly reduced both scalp clonality and expanded CD8+ clones among the top 100. Tofacitinib did not eliminate many expanded lesional clones from scalp or blood.

Worth noting for this clone: The antigen is undetermined.

Treatment given: oral pan-JAK inhibitor, 5-10 mg twice daily. Isolation of CD4+ and CD8+ T cells from PBMCs was achieved by sorting. CDR1 and CDR2 (germline): LNHNV, YYDKDF (reference sequence). The CDR3 runs 13 residues. V was shortened by 1 base and J by 2 bases, with 0 bases between the two germline ends. RNA, once extracted, was reverse transcribed into cDNA for use as the sequencing template. TCRdb keeps only in-frame clones here, not all; method: immunoSEQ multiplex PCR. Of 150,000 to 200,000 clones in the sample, about 53% were seen once. The receptor was derived from a human donor with alopecia areata. This material consisted of CD8+ T cells sorted from blood, taken at week 24, from a patient treated with tofacitinib. The rearrangement uses TRBV15 and TRBJ2-6, with D uncertain. The CDR3 loop is CATSRAGANVLTF. The CDR3 DNA reads as TGTGCCACCAGCAGAGCTGGGGCCAACGTCCTGACTTTC. The whole variable domain, filled in from reference TRBV15 and TRBJ2-6, reads DAMVIQNPRYQVTQFGKPVTLSCSQTLNHNVMYWYQQKSSQAPKLLFHYYDKDFNNEADTPDNFQSRRPNTSFCFLDIRSPGLGDTAMYLCATSRAGANVLTFGAGSRLTVL.